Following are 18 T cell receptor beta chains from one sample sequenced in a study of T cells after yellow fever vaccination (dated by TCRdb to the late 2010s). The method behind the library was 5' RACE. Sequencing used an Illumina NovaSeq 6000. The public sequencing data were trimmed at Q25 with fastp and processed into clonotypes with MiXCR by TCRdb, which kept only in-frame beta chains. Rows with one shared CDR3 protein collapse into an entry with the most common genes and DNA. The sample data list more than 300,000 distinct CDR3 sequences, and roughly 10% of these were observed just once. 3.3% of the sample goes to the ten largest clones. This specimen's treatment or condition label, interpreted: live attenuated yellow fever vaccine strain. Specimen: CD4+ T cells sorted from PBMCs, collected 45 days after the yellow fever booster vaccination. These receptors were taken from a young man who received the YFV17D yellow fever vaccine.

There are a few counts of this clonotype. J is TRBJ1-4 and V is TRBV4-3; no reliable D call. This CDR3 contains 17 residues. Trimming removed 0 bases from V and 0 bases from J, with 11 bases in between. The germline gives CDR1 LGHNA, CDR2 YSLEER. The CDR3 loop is CASSQDLLGSTNEKLFF. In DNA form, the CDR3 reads TGCGCCAGCAGCCAAGACCTATTGGGGTCAACTAATGAAAAACTGTTTTTT.

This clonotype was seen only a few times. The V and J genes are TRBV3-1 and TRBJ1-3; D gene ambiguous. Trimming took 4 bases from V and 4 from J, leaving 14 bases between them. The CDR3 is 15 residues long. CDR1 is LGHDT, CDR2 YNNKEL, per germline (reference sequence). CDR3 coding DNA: TGTGCCAGCAGCCTTGCAGGAGCACCAGGAAACACCATATATTTT. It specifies CASSLAGAPGNTIYF.

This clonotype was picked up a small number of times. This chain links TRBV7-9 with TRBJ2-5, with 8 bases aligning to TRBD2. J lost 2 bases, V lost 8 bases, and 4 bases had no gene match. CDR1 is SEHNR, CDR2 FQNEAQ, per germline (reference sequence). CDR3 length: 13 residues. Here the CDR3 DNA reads TGTGCCAGCGGCAGCGGGGGTCAAGAGACCCAGTACTTC. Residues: CASGSGGQETQYF.

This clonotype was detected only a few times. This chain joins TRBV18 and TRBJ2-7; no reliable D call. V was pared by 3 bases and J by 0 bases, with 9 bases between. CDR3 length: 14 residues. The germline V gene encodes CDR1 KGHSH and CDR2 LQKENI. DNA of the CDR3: TGTGCCAGCTCACCTCGGACGGGCTCCTACGAGCAGTACTTC. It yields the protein CASSPRTGSYEQYF.

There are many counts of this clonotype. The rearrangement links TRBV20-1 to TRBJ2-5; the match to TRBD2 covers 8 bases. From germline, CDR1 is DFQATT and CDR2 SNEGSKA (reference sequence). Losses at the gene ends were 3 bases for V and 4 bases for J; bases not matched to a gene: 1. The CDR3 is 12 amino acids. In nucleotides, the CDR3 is TGCAGTGCTAGCCTAGCGGGAGAGACCCAGTACTTC. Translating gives CSASLAGETQYF.

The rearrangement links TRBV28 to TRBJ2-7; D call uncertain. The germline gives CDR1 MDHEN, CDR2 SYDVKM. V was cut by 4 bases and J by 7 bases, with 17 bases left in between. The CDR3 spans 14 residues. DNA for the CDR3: TGTGCCAGCAGTTACCGGAACCCTAGTGTGGAGCAGTACGTC. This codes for CASSYRNPSVEQYV.

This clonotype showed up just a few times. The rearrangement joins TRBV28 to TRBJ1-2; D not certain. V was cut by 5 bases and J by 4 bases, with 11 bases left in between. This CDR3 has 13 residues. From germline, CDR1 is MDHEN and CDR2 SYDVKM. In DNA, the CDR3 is TGTGCCAGCAGTCCCGACACCGTCTATGGCTACACCTTC. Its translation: CASSPDTVYGYTF.

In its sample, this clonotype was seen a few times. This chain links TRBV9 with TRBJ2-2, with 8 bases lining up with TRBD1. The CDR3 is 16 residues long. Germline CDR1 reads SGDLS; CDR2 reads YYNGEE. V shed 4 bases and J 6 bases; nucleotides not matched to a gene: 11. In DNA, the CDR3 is TGTGCCAGCAGCCAACGACAGGGGCTTTCATCCGGGGAGCTGTTTTTT. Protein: CASSQRQGLSSGELFF.

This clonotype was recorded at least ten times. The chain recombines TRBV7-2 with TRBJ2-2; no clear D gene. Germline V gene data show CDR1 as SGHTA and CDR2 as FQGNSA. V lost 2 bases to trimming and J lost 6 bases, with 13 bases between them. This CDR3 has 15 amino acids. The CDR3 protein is CASSLIGQTSGELFF. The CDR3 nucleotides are TGTGCCAGCAGCTTAATCGGTCAAACTTCCGGGGAGCTGTTTTTT.

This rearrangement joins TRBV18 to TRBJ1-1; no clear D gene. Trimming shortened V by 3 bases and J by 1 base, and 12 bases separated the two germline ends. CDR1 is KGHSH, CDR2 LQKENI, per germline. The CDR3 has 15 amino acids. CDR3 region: CASSPQDRQNTEAFF. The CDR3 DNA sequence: TGTGCCAGCTCACCTCAGGACCGTCAGAACACTGAAGCTTTCTTT.

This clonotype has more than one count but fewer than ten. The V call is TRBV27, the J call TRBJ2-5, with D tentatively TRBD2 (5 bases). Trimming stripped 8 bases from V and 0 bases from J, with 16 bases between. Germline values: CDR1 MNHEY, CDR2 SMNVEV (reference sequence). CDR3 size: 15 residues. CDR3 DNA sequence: TGTGCCAGCCACCCCGGACGGGGATACCAAGAGACCCAGTACTTC. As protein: CASHPGRGYQETQYF.

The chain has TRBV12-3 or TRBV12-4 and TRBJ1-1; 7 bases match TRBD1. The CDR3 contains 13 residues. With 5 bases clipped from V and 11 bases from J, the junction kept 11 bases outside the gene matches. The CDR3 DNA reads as TGTGCCAGCAGTCGAGGACAGGCCCTAGCGGCTTTCTTT. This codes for CASSRGQALAAFF.

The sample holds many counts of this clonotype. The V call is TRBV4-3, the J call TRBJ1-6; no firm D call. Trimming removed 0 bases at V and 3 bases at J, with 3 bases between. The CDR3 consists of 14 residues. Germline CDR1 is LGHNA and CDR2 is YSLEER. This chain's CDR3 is CASSQEDYNSPLHF. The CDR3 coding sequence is TGCGCCAGCAGCCAAGAGGACTATAATTCACCCCTCCACTTT.

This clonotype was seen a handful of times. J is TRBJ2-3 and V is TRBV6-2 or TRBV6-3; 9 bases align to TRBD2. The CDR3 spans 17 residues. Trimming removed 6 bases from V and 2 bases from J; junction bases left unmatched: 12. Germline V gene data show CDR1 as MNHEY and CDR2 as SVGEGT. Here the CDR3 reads CASRRFRAGGFTDTQYF. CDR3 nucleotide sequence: TGTGCCAGCAGGCGTTTTCGTGCGGGGGGGTTCACAGATACGCAGTATTTT.

Here the CDR3 reads CASSVRGDEQFF. CDR3 nucleotide sequence: TGTGCCAGCAGCGTCAGGGGAGATGAGCAGTTCTTC. The rearrangement uses TRBV11-1 and TRBJ2-1, with D possibly TRBD1 on 6 matching bases. This CDR3 comprises 12 residues. The germline V and J ends were trimmed by 5 bases and 8 bases, with 10 bases remaining between them. Germline CDR1 is SGHAT and CDR2 is FQDESV (reference sequence).

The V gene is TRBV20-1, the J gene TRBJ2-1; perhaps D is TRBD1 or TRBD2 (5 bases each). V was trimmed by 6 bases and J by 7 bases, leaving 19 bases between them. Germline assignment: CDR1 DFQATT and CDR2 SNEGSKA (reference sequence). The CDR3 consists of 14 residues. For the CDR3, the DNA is TGCAGTGCAAGACGGGGCCCCGCTACAAATGAGCAGTTCTTC. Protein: CSARRGPATNEQFF.

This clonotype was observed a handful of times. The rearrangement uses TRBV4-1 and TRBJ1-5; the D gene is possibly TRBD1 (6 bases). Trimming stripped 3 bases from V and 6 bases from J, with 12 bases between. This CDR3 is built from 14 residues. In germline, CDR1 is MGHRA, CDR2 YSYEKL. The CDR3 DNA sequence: TGCGCCAGCAGCCACCCCGGGGGCGGTCAGCCCCAGCATTTT. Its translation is CASSHPGGGQPQHF.

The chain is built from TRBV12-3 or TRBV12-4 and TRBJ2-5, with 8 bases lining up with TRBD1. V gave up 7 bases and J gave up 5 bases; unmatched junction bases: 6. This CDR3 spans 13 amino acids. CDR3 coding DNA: TGTGCCAGCACTCCACGGGACAGGGAGACCCAGTACTTC. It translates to CASTPRDRETQYF.